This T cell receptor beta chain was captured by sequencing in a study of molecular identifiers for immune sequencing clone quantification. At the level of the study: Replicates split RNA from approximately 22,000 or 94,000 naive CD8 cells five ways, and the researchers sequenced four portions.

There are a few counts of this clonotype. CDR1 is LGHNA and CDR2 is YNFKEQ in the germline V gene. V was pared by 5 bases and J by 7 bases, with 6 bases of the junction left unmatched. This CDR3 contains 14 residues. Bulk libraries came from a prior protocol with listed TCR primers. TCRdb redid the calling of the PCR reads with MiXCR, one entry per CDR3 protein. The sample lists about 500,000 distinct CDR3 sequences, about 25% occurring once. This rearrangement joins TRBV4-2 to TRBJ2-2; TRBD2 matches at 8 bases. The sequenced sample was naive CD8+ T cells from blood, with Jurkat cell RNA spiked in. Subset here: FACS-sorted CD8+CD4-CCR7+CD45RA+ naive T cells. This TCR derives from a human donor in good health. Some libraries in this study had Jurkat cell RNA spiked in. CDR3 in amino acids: CASSIGLAGGELFF. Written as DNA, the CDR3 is TGTGCCAGCAGCATCGGACTAGCTGGCGGGGAGCTGTTTTTT.